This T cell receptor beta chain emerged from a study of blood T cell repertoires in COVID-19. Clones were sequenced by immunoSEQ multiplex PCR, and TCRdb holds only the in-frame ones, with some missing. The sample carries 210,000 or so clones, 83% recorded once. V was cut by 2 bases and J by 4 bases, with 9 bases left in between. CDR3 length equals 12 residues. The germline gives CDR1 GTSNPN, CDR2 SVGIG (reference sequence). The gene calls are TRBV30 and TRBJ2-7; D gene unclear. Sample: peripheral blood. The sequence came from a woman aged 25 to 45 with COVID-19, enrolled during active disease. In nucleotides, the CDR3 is TGTGCCTGGAGTTTGGGCGTATACGAGCAGTACTTC. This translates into CAWSLGVYEQYF. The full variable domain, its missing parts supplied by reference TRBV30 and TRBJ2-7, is SQTIHQWPATLVQPVGSPLSLECTVEGTSNPNLYWYRQAAGRGLQLLFYSVGIGQISSEVPQNLSASRPQDRQFILSSKKLLLSDSGFYLCAWSLGVYEQYFGPGTRLTVT.